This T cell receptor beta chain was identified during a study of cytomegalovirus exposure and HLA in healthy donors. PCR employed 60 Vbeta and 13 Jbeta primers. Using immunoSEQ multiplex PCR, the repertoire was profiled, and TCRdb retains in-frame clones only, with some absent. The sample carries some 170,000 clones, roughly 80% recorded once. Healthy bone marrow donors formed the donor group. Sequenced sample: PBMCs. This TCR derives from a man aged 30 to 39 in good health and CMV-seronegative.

The CDR3 region has the DNA TGTGCCAGCAGCGGAGGACTAGCGTACACCGGGGAGCTGTTTTTT. Its protein is CASSGGLAYTGELFF. The chain has TRBV5-6 and TRBJ2-2, with 9 bases that match TRBD2. CDR1 and CDR2 (germline): SGHDT, YYEEEE. CDR3 length equals 15 residues. The trim removed 4 bases at V and 3 bases at J, leaving 4 bases unmatched.